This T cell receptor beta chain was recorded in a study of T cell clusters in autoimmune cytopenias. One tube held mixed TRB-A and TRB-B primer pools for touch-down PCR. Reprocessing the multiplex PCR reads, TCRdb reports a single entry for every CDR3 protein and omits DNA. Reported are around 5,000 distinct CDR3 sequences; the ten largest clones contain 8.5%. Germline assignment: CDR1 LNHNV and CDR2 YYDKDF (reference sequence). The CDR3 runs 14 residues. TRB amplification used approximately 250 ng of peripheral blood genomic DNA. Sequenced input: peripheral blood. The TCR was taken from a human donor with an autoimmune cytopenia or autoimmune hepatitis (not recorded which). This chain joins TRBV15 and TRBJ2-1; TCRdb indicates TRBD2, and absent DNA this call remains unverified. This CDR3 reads CATSRDRLDNEQFF.